This T cell receptor (beta chain) was captured by sequencing in a study of breast tumors, draining lymph nodes, adjacent tissues. TCRdb reanalysed the multiplex PCR reads using MiXCR and keeps one entry per CDR3 protein. The table shows about 80,000 distinct CDR3 sequences, with roughly 20% occurring only once. This clonotype was observed many times. The CDR3 contains 11 residues. The germline gives CDR1 SGHDT, CDR2 YYEEEE. Trimming shortened V by 0 bases and J by 8 bases, and 5 bases separated the two germline ends. Breast cancer patients provided tissue from their axillary draining lymph nodes. This TCR was sampled from a female donor with breast cancer. Some clones in this sample may be carry-over from other donors' samples. The chain combines TRBV5-6 with TRBJ1-2, with D uncertain. Sequencing used axillary lymph node tissue. CDR3 nucleotides: TGTGCCAGCAGCTTGGGGTGGGGCTACACCTTC. Its translation is CASSLGWGYTF.